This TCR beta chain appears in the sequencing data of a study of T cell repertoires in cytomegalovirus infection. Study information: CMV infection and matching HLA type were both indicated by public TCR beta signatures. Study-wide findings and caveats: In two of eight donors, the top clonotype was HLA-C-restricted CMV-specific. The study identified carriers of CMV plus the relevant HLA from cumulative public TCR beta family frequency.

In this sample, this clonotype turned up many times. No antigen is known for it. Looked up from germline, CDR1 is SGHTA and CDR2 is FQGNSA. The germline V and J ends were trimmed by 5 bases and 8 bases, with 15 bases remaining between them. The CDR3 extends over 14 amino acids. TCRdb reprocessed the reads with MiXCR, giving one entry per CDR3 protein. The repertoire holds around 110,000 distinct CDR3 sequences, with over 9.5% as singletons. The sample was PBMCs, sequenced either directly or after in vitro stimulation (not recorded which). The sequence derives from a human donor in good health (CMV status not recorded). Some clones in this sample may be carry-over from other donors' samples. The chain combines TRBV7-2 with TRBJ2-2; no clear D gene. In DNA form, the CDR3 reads TGTGCCAGCAGCACCCGTCTCAAAGCGGGGGAGCTGTTTTTT. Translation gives CASSTRLKAGELFF.